These 21 T cell receptor beta chains share one sample of origin, sequenced in a study of T cells in Graves' hyperthyroidism and ophthalmopathy. Amplification targeted TCR beta CDR3 regions from RNA transcripts. First-round RT-PCR of the TCR CDR3 relied on the HTBI primer set. TCRdb re-called the multiplex PCR reads through MiXCR, storing one row per CDR3 protein. The table includes hundreds of thousands of distinct CDR3 sequences, approximately 13% detected once. Sequencing was performed on blood. The receptors shown here come from a woman in her twenties or thirties with Graves' hyperthyroidism that later progressed to Graves' ophthalmopathy.

This clonotype was detected only a few times. Since a much larger clone is just one base distant, this may be a read error. The J gene is TRBJ2-7, the V gene TRBV27; possibly TRBD2 for D (6 bases). This CDR3 has 14 amino acids. Germline V lookup: CDR1 MNHEY, CDR2 SMNVEV (reference sequence). CDR3 DNA sequence: TGTGCCAGCAGTCCTACTAGCTCTTCCTGCGAGCAGTACTTC. This encodes CASSPTSSSCEQYF.

The rearrangement links TRBV4-1 to TRBJ1-2, with D unclear. CDR1 MGHRA and CDR2 YSYEKL come from the germline V gene. The CDR3 covers 15 residues. The germline V and J ends were trimmed by 1 base and 5 bases, with 14 bases remaining between them. The CDR3 sequence: CASSQVLRAAYGYTF. The CDR3 DNA reads as TGCGCCAGCAGCCAAGTACTGAGGGCAGCTTATGGCTACACCTTC.

The V gene is TRBV18, the J gene TRBJ2-7; 7 bases are shared with TRBD2. CDR1 is KGHSH and CDR2 is LQKENI in the germline V gene. J gave up 2 bases and V 3 bases, and 4 bases lay outside the gene matches. The CDR3 is made up of 14 amino acids. The CDR3 sequence is CASSPNREAYEQYF. DNA for the CDR3: TGTGCCAGCTCACCCAATCGGGAGGCCTACGAGCAGTACTTC.

This clonotype was detected many times. The chain links TRBV2 to TRBJ1-4, with D perhaps matching TRBD1 (6 bases). CDR1 and CDR2 from the germline V gene are SNHLY and FYNNEI. The CDR3 totals 14 residues. V gave up 7 bases and J gave up 7 bases, with 16 bases separating them. The CDR3 region is CASIGGDSGEKLFF. The CDR3 coding sequence is TGTGCCAGCATAGGGGGAGACAGTGGTGAAAAACTGTTTTTT.

Many counts were recorded for this clonotype. This chain connects TRBV30 to TRBJ1-1; D ambiguous. The CDR3 totals 13 residues. Germline loops: CDR1 GTSNPN, CDR2 SVGIG (reference sequence). With 0 bases removed from V and 1 base from J, the gap between germline ends came to 6 bases. The chain's CDR3 is CAWSVQENTEAFF. CDR3 sequence (DNA): TGTGCCTGGAGTGTACAAGAGAACACTGAAGCTTTCTTT. Looking up the rest from reference TRBV30 and TRBJ1-1 gives the full variable domain: SQTIHQWPATLVQPVGSPLSLECTVEGTSNPNLYWYRQAAGRGLQLLFYSVGIGQISSEVPQNLSASRPQDRQFILSSKKLLLSDSGFYLCAWSVQENTEAFFGQGTRLTVV.

This clonotype was counted at least ten times. V gene TRBV2 combines with J gene TRBJ2-3; D gene uncertain. Germline-derived CDR1 and CDR2 are SNHLY and FYNNEI. Trimming took off 1 base at V and 5 bases at J, with 4 bases between the two ends. The CDR3 is made up of 12 amino acids. CDR3 sequence (DNA): TGTGCCAGCAGTGAAGACCGAGATACGCAGTATTTT. Its protein is CASSEDRDTQYF.

This clonotype was found many times. V is TRBV6-1 and J is TRBJ2-7; D may be TRBD2 (5 bases). This CDR3 has 12 residues. V lost 2 bases to trimming and J lost 5 bases, with 7 bases between them. Germline V gene sequence: CDR1 MNHNS, CDR2 SASEGT. The DNA of the CDR3 is TGTGCCAGCAGTGAAATCGGGGACGAGCAGTACTTC. Translation: CASSEIGDEQYF.

This clonotype showed up just a few times. The rearrangement links TRBV19 to TRBJ2-4; the D gene could be TRBD1 or TRBD2 (5 bases each). The CDR3 extends over 16 amino acids. Germline-derived CDR1 and CDR2 are LNHDA and SQIVND (reference sequence). V was cut by 5 bases and J by 0 bases, with 14 bases left in between. The chain's CDR3 is CASSERAGLAKNIQYF. The CDR3 nucleotides read TGTGCCAGTAGTGAGAGGGCAGGGCTAGCCAAAAACATTCAGTACTTC.

This clonotype showed up many times. The CDR3 sequence is CSARSGASGSPLHF. In DNA form, the CDR3 reads TGCAGTGCTAGGTCCGGGGCGTCGGGTTCACCCCTCCACTTT. The chain has TRBV20-1 and TRBJ1-6; weak D call: TRBD1 (5 bases). The CDR3 extends over 14 amino acids. Germline V gene lookup returns CDR1 DFQATT and CDR2 SNEGSKA (reference sequence). The V gene lost 3 bases and the J gene lost 9 bases, with 15 bases spanning the gap.

The chain couples TRBV18 to TRBJ2-2, with a weak D call TRBD2 (6 bases). CDR1 and CDR2 (germline): KGHSH, LQKENI. Trimming cost V 0 bases and J 3 bases, with 11 bases left between them. CDR3 length: 16 amino acids. The CDR3 DNA sequence: TGTGCCAGCTCACCACCGGCGGGGTGGGACACCGGGGAGCTGTTTTTT. Its translation: CASSPPAGWDTGELFF.

This clonotype has a handful of counts. The chain links TRBV7-8 to TRBJ1-5; a weak D match, TRBD1 (6 bases). Germline-derived CDR1 and CDR2 are SGHVS and FQNEAQ. V dropped 5 bases and J dropped 4 bases, with 27 bases sitting between them. The CDR3 runs to 19 residues. The DNA for the CDR3 is TGTGCCAGCAGCGGAACCGGGACAAGTGATCCTTCTCATAATCAGCCCCAGCATTTT. The encoded protein is CASSGTGTSDPSHNQPQHF. Complete variable domain (other parts from reference TRBV7-8 and TRBJ1-5): GAGVSQSPRYKVAKRGQDVALRCDPISGHVSLFWYQQALGQGPEFLTYFQNEAQLDKSGLPSDRFFAERPEGSVSTLKIQRTQQEDSAVYLCASSGTGTSDPSHNQPQHFGDGTRLSIL.

This clonotype was seen many times. The chain links TRBV25-1 to TRBJ1-6; a possible D gene is TRBD1 (6 bases). V was cut by 3 bases and J by 9 bases, with 18 bases left in between. The CDR3 is 16 amino acids. The germline gives CDR1 MGHDK, CDR2 SYGVNS. The CDR3 loop is CASSDLRGGSSSPLHF. CDR3 coding DNA: TGTGCCAGCAGTGACCTGAGGGGGGGATCGAGTTCACCCCTCCACTTT.

This clonotype was counted ten times or more. V gene TRBV27 combines with J gene TRBJ2-7; the D gene is possibly TRBD1 (6 bases). CDR3 length equals 13 residues. The V end was cut by 6 bases, the J end by 5 bases, with 14 bases between. Per the germline V gene, CDR1 is MNHEY and CDR2 is SMNVEV (reference sequence). The CDR3 here is CASRDSSNHEQYF. CDR3 sequence (DNA): TGTGCCAGCAGGGACAGTTCTAACCACGAGCAGTACTTC.

This clonotype was counted between two and nine times. The chain has TRBV6-1 and TRBJ2-1, with D perhaps TRBD1 or TRBD2 (5 bases each). Germline V gene lookup returns CDR1 MNHNS and CDR2 SASEGT. The CDR3 has 14 residues. The V end lost 7 bases, the J end lost 8 bases, and 18 bases lay between the germline ends. For the CDR3, the DNA is TGTGCCAGCACAACTAGAACCCCCAGGGATGAGCAGTTCTTC. Translated, it gives CASTTRTPRDEQFF.

A few counts support this clonotype. The gene calls are TRBV9 and TRBJ2-1; D is perhaps TRBD2 (6 bases). V was trimmed by 0 bases and J by 4 bases, leaving 17 bases between them. The CDR3 has 17 amino acids. Germline values: CDR1 SGDLS, CDR2 YYNGEE. The CDR3 coding sequence is TGTGCCAGCAGCGTAGGGATGGTGGCGGGACGATACAATGAGCAGTTCTTC. It translates to CASSVGMVAGRYNEQFF.

In its sample, this clonotype was seen many times. The chain has TRBV11-2 and TRBJ2-7; D remains unclear. V was pared by 5 bases and J by 6 bases, with 8 bases between. The CDR3 length is 11 residues. Per germline, CDR1 SGHAT and CDR2 FQNNGV. The CDR3 spells CASSPGFEQYF. CDR3 DNA sequence: TGTGCCAGCAGCCCAGGCTTCGAGCAGTACTTC.

This rearrangement joins TRBV10-2 to TRBJ2-5; possibly TRBD1 for D (5 bases). The CDR3 spans 14 residues. V gave up 7 bases and J gave up 2 bases, with 14 bases separating them. CDR1 and CDR2 from the germline V gene are WSHSY and SAAADI. CDR3 sequence: CASKRIDSQETQYF. In nucleotides, the CDR3 is TGCGCCAGCAAACGAATCGACAGTCAAGAGACCCAGTACTTC.

The chain has TRBV10-3 and TRBJ2-1; 13 positions agree with TRBD2. Unmatched junction bases numbered 7, after V lost 9 bases and J lost 5 bases. The CDR3 runs to 15 residues. In germline, CDR1 is ENHRY, CDR2 SYGVKD. The chain's CDR3 is CAITPGTSGDNEQFF. CDR3 nucleotides: TGTGCCATTACCCCCGGGACTAGCGGGGACAATGAGCAGTTCTTC.

This clonotype was observed many times. The V gene is TRBV6-2 or TRBV6-3, the J gene TRBJ2-2, with 7 positions matching TRBD1. J was trimmed by 4 bases and V by 6 bases; bases with no gene match: 8. This CDR3 spans 15 amino acids. Germline V gene sequence: CDR1 MNHEY, CDR2 SVGEGT. Here the CDR3 DNA reads TGTGCCAGCAGACCGGGACAGAGGGGCACCGGGGAGCTGTTTTTT. Its translation: CASRPGQRGTGELFF.

The rearrangement joins TRBV20-1 to TRBJ1-5; TRBD1 is a possible D gene (6 bases). Deletions cut 1 base from V and 0 bases from J, with 13 bases between. The CDR3 is 16 residues long. Germline-derived CDR1 and CDR2 are DFQATT and SNEGSKA (reference sequence). CDR3 bases: TGCAGTGCTAGAGCGAAGGGGGTGTCTAGCAATCAGCCCCAGCATTTT. It is translated as CSARAKGVSSNQPQHF.

This clonotype has ten or more counts. The chain links TRBV4-1 to TRBJ2-7; tentatively, D is TRBD1 or TRBD2 (5 bases each). V lost 5 bases and J lost 4, with 15 bases in between. Per germline, CDR1 MGHRA and CDR2 YSYEKL. This CDR3 contains 14 residues. The CDR3 DNA follows: TGCGCCAGCAGCGTCGGGACGGTGCTTTACGAGCAGTACTTC. This translates into CASSVGTVLYEQYF.